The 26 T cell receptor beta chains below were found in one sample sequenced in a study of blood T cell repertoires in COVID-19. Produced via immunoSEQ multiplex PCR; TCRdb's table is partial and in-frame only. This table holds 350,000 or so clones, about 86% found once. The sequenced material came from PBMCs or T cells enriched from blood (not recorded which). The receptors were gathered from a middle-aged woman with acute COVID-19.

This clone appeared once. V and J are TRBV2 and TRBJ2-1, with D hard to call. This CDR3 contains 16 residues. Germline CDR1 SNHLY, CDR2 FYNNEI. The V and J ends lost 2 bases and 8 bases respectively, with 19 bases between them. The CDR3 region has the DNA TGTGCCAGCAGTGAATTTACGGGTCTCTCTTACGATGAGCAGTTCTTC. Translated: CASSEFTGLSYDEQFF.

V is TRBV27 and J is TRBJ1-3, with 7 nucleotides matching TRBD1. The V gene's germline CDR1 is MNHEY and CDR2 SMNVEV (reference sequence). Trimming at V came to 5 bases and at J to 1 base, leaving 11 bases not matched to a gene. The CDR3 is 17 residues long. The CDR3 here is CASSPNRGTASGNTIYF. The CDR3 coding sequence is TGTGCCAGCAGTCCAAATCGTGGGACAGCGTCTGGAAACACCATATATTTT.

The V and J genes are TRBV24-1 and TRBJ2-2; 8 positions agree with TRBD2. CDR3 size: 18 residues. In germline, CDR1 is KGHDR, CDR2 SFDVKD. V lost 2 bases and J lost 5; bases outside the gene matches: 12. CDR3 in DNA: TGTGCCACCAGTGATTCCCGAGGGACTAGTGGGTTAACCGGGGAGCTGTTTTTT. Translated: CATSDSRGTSGLTGELFF.

CDR3 protein: CASSLSTSGSSYEQYF. In DNA, the CDR3 is TGTGCCAGCAGTTTATCGACTAGCGGGAGCTCCTACGAGCAGTACTTC. The V gene is TRBV28, the J gene TRBJ2-7; 12 bases are shared with TRBD2. Germline CDR1 and CDR2: MDHEN and SYDVKM. Germline trimming cut 1 base from V and 0 bases from J; bases unmatched to any gene: 1. The CDR3 extends over 16 amino acids. Full variable domain (remainder filled in from reference TRBV28 and TRBJ2-7): DVKVTQSSRYLVKRTGEKVFLECVQDMDHENMFWYRQDPGLGLRLIYFSYDVKMKEKGDIPEGYSVSREKKERFSLILESASTNQTSMYLCASSLSTSGSSYEQYFGPGTRLTVT.

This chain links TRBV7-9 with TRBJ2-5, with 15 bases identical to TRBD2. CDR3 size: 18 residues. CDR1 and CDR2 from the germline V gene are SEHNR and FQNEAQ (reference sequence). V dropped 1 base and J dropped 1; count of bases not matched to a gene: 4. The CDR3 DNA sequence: TGTGCCAGCAGCTTAGAGGGGACTAGCGGGAGGTTCCAAGAGACCCAGTACTTC. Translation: CASSLEGTSGRFQETQYF.

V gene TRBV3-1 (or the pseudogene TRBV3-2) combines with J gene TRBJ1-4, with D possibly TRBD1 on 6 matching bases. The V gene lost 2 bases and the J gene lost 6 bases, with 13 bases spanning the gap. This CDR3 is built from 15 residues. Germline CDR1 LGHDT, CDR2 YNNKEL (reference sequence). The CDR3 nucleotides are TGTGCCAGCAGCCAAATGGGAGGGGGGGATGAAAAACTGTTTTTT. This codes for CASSQMGGGDEKLFF.

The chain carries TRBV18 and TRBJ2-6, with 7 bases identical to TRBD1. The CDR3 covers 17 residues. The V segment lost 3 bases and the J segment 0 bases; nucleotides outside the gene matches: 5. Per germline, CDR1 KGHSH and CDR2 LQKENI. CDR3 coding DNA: TGTGCCAGCTCACCCAACAGGGGAAGCTCTGGGGCCAACGTCCTGACTTTC. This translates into CASSPNRGSSGANVLTF.

The CDR3 region has the DNA TGTGCCAGCAGCCAAGATCCCGGTGGCTACACCTTC. Its protein product is CASSQDPGGYTF. This sequence joins TRBV3-1 (or the pseudogene TRBV3-2) and TRBJ1-2, with D hard to call. Germline V CDR1 and CDR2: LGHDT, YNNKEL (reference sequence). Trimming pared 0 bases from V and 7 bases from J, leaving 6 bases between. The CDR3 has 12 residues.

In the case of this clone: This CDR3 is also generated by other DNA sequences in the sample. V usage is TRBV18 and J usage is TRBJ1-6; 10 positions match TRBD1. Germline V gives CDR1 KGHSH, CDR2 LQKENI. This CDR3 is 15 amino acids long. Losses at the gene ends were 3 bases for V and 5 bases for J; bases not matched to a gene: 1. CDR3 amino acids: CASSPGTGDNSPLHF. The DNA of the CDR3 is TGTGCCAGCTCACCCGGGACAGGGGATAATTCACCCCTCCACTTT. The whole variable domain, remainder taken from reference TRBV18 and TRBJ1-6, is NAGVMQNPRHLVRRRGQEARLRCSPMKGHSHVYWYRQLPEEGLKFMVYLQKENIIDESGMPKERFSAEFPKEGPSILRIQQVVRGDSAAYFCASSPGTGDNSPLHFGNGTRLTVT.

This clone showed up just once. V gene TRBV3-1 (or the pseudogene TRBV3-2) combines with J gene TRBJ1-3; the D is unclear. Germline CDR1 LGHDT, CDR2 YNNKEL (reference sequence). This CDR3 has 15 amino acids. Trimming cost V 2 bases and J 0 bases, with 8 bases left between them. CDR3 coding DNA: TGTGCCAGCAGCCAATCCCCCTCCTCTGGAAACACCATATATTTT. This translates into CASSQSPSSGNTIYF.

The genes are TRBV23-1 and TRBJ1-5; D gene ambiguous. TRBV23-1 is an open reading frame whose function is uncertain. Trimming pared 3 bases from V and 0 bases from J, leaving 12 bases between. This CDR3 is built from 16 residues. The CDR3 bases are TGCGCCAGCAGTCACCCCGACACATATAGCAATCAGCCCCAGCATTTT. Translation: CASSHPDTYSNQPQHF.

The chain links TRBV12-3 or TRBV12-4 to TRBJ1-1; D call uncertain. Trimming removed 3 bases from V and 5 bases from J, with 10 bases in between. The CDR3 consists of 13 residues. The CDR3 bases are TGTGCCAGCAGTTTTGCAGGTCGGACTGAAGCTTTCTTT. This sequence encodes CASSFAGRTEAFF.

The CDR3 nucleotides are TGTGCCAGCAGCTTACAAGAGGGCAGAATACACGAGCAGTACTTC. Its translation: CASSLQEGRIHEQYF. The rearrangement joins TRBV7-2 to TRBJ2-7; tentative D call: TRBD2 (5 bases). Trimming took 2 bases from V and 5 from J, leaving 16 bases between them. This CDR3 has 15 amino acids. Per the germline V gene, CDR1 is SGHTA and CDR2 is FQGNSA.

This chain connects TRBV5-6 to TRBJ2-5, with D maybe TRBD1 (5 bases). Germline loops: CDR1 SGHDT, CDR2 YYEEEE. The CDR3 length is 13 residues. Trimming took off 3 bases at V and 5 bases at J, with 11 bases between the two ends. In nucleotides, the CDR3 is TGTGCCAGCAGCTCGCAGGGTACGGAGACCCAGTACTTC. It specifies CASSSQGTETQYF.

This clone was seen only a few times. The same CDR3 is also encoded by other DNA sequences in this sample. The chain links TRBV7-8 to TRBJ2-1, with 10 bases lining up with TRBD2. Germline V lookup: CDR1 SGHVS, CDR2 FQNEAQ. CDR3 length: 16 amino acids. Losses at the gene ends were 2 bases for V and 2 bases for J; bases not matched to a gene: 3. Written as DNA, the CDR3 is TGTGCCAGCAGCTTATTAGCGGGGGGCCCCTACAATGAGCAGTTCTTC. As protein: CASSLLAGGPYNEQFF.

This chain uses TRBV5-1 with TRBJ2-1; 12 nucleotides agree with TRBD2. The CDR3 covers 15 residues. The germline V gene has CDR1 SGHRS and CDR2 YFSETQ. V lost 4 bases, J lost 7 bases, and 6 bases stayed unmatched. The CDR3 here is CASSLGLAGPNEQFF. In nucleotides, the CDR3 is TGCGCCAGCAGCCTAGGACTAGCGGGACCTAATGAGCAGTTCTTC.

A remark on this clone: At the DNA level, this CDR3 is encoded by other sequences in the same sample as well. Here the CDR3 reads CASSIRGNQPQHF. The DNA for the CDR3 is TGTGCCAGTAGTATACGAGGTAACCAGCCCCAGCATTTT. The chain has TRBV19 and TRBJ1-5, with D hard to call. The CDR3 extends over 13 amino acids. The V and J ends lost 2 bases and 7 bases respectively, with 9 bases between them. The germline V gene encodes CDR1 LNHDA and CDR2 SQIVND (reference sequence).

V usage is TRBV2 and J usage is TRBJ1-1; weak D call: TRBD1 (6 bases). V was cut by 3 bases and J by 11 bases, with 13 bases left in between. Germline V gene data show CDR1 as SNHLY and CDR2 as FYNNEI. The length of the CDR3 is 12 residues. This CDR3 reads CASSDTGTSAFF. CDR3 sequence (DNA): TGTGCCAGCAGTGATACCGGGACAAGCGCTTTCTTT.

CDR3 loop: CASSLAVGRAGEQFF. The CDR3 DNA sequence: TGTGCCAGCAGCTTAGCAGTCGGGAGGGCCGGAGAGCAGTTCTTC. The rearrangement joins TRBV7-2 to TRBJ2-1; TRBD2 aligns across 8 bases. The V and J ends lost 0 bases and 10 bases, in that order; junction bases with no gene match: 8. The CDR3 is 15 residues long. The germline V gene encodes CDR1 SGHTA and CDR2 FQGNSA.

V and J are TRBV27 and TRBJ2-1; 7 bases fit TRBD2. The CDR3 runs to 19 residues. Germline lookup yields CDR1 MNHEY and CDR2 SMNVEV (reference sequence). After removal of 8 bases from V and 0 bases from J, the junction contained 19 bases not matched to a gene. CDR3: CASRPPGLVSVGSYNEQFF. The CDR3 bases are TGTGCCAGCCGCCCCCCCGGACTAGTTAGTGTAGGCTCCTACAATGAGCAGTTCTTC.

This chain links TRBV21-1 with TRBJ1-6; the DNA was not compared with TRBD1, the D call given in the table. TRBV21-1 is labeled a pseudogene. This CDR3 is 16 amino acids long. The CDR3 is CASSSWTELQNSPLHF. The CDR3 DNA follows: TGTGCCAGCAGCAGCTGGACAGAACTCCAGAATTCACCCCTCCACTTT.

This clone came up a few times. CDR3 region: CASSNPPAQINQPQHF. In nucleotides, the CDR3 is TGTGCCAGTAGTAACCCCCCCGCACAGATCAATCAGCCCCAGCATTTT. V is TRBV19 and J is TRBJ1-5; D is ambiguous. V lost 4 bases and J 3 bases, leaving 16 bases between the germline ends. CDR1 is LNHDA, CDR2 SQIVND, per germline (reference sequence). There are 16 residues in the CDR3.

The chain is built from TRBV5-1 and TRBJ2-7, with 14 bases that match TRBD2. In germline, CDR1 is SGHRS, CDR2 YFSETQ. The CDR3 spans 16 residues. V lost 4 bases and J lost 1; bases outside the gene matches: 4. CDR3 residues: CASSTGTSGGSYEQYF. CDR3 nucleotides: TGCGCCAGCAGCACTGGGACTAGCGGGGGTTCCTACGAGCAGTACTTC.

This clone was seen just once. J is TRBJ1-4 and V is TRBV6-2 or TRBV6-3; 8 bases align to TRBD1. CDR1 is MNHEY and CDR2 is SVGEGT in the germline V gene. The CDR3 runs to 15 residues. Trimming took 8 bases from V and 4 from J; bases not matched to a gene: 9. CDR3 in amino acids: CASGRPGQGNEKLFF. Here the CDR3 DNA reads TGTGCCAGCGGCCGCCCTGGACAGGGTAATGAAAAACTGTTTTTT.

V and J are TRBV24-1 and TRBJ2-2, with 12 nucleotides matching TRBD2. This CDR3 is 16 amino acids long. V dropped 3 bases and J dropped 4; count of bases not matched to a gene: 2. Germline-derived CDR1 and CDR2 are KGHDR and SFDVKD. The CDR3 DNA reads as TGTGCCACCAGTGATAGACTAGCGGGAGTCACCGGGGAGCTGTTTTTT. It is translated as CATSDRLAGVTGELFF.

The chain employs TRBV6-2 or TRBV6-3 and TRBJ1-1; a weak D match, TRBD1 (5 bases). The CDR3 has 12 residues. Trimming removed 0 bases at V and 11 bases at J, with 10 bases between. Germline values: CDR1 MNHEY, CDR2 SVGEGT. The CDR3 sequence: CASSYSGGSAFF. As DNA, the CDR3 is TGTGCCAGCAGTTACTCCGGGGGGAGTGCTTTCTTT.